This TCR beta chain was profiled in a study of T-cell memory formation after mild COVID-19. Study-level points and caveats: Among CD4+ contracting clones, most were CM and EM, and CD8+ ones EMRA.

Germline V gene lookup returns CDR1 DFQATT and CDR2 SNEGSKA (reference sequence). V gave up 6 bases and J gave up 7 bases; unmatched junction bases: 21. The CDR3 is 18 residues long. A few counts support this clonotype. The antigen remains unidentified. One entry per CDR3 protein results from TCRdb running MiXCR on the 5' RACE reads. Of around 450,000 distinct CDR3 sequences detected, less than 25% appear once; the ten largest clones hold about 10%. The TCR sequence derives from an adult woman who had mild COVID-19 (a few samples of this study predate the infection). Cell type and time point are not known. The J gene is TRBJ2-7, the V gene TRBV20-1; 13 nucleotides match TRBD2. Sequencing used PBMCs or a T cell subset sorted from them (not recorded which). CDR3 nucleotide sequence: TGCAGTGCATATCTCGGACTAGCGGGAGTTGGTGGTTTGTGGGAGCAGTACTTC. Translating it yields CSAYLGLAGVGGLWEQYF.